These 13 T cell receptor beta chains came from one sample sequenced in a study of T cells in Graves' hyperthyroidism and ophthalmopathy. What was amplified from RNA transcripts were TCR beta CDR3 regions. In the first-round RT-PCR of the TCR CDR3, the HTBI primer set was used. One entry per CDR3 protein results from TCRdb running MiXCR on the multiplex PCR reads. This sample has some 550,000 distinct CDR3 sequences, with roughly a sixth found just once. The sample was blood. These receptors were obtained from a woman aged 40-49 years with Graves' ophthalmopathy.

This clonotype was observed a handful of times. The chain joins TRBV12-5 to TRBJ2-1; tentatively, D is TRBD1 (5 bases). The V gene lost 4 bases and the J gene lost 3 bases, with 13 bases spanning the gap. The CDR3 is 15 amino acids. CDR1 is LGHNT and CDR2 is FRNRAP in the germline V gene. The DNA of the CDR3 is TGTGCTAGTGGTTCCGCCTCGGACAACTACAATGAGCAGTTCTTC. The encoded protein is CASGSASDNYNEQFF.

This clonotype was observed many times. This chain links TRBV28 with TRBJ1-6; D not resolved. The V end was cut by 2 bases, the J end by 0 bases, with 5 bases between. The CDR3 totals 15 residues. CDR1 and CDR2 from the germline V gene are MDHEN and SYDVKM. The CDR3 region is CASSLPLSYNSPLHF. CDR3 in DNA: TGTGCCAGCAGTTTACCTCTCTCCTATAATTCACCCCTCCACTTT.

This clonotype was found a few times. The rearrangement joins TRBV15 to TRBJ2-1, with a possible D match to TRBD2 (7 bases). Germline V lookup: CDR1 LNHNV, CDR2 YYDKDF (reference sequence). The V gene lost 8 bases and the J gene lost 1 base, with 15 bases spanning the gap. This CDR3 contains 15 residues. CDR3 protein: CATSTRGGSYNEQFF. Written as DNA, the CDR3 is TGTGCCACCTCTACTAGGGGGGGTTCCTACAATGAGCAGTTCTTC.

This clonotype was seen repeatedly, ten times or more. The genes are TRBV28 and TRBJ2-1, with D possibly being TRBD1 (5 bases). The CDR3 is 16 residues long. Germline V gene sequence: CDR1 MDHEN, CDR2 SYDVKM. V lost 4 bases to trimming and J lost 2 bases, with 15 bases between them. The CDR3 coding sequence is TGTGCCAGCAGTTCCCCAGGGCGTAACGCCTACAATGAGCAGTTCTTC. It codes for CASSSPGRNAYNEQFF.

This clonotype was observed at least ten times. The CDR3 loop is CASSLGGPLADTQYF. In nucleotides, the CDR3 is TGCGCCAGCAGCTTGGGGGGACCTTTGGCAGATACGCAGTATTTT. The chain combines TRBV5-1 with TRBJ2-3, with D possibly being TRBD1 or TRBD2 (5 bases each). Germline-derived CDR1 and CDR2 are SGHRS and YFSETQ. V was shortened by 0 bases and J by 4 bases, with 12 bases between the two germline ends. The CDR3 loop spans 15 amino acids.

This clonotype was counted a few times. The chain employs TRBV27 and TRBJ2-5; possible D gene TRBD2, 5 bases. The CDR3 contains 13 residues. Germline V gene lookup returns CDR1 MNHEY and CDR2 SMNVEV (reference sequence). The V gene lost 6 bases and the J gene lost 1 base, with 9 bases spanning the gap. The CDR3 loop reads CASRKRLQETQYF. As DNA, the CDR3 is TGTGCCAGCAGGAAGCGGCTCCAAGAGACCCAGTACTTC.

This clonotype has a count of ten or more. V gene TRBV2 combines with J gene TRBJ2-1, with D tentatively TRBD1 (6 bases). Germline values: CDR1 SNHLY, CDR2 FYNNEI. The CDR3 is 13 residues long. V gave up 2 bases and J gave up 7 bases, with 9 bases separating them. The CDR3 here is CASSEQGWNEQFF. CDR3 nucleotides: TGTGCCAGCAGTGAACAGGGGTGGAATGAGCAGTTCTTC.

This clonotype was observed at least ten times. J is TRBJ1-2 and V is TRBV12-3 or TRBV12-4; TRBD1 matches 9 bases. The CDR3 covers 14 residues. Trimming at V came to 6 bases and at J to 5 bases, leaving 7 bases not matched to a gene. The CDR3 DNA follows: TGTGCCAGCAGCCCCGGGGACAGGGAATATGGCTACACCTTC. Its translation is CASSPGDREYGYTF.

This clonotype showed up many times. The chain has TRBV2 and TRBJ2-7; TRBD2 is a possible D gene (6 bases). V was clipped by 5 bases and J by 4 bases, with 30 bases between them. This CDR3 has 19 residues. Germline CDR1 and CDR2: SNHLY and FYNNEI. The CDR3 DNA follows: TGTGCCAGCAGTCCTCGGGTCGGTCGGGGACGCGGGACCCCGTACGAGCAGTACTTC. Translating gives CASSPRVGRGRGTPYEQYF.

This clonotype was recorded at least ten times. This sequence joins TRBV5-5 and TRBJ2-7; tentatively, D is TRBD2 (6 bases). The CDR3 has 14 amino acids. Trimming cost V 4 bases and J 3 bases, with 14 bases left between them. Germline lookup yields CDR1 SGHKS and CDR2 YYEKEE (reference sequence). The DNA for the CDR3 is TGTGCCAGCAGCGCGGGACCCGAGGACTACGAGCAGTACTTC. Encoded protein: CASSAGPEDYEQYF.

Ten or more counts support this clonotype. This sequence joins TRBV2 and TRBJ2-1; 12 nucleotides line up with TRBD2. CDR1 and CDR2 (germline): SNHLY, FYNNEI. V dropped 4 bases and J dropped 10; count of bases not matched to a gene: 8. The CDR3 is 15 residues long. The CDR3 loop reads CASSATSGGLGEQFF. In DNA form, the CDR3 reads TGTGCCAGCAGTGCGACTAGCGGGGGACTGGGGGAGCAGTTCTTC.

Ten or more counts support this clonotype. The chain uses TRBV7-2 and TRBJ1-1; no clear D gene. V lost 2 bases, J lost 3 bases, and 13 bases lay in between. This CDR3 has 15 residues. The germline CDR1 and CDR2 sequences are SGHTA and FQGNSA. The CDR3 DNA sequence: TGTGCCAGCAGCTTAAGAGGTGTAGGCGACACTGAAGCTTTCTTT. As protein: CASSLRGVGDTEAFF.

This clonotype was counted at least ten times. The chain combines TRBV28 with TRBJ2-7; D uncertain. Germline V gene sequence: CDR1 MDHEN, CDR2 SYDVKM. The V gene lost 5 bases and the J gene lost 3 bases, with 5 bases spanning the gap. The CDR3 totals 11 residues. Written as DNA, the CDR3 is TGTGCCAGCAGTACACTCTACGAGCAGTACTTC. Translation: CASSTLYEQYF.